The present T cell receptor beta chain was sequenced within a study of beta chain features in type 1 diabetes. Overall study: On cell yields, gender and age, patients and healthy donors were similar.

The study, taken as a whole, reports: Sequencing of cDNA might inflate the share of cells that strongly express TCR. Whether TCRB rearrangement is influenced by HLA type went unresolved here.

CDR1 is SGDLS and CDR2 is YYNGEE in the germline V gene. Trimming removed 0 bases from V and 2 bases from J, with 9 bases in between. CDR3 size: 14 residues. Researchers reported sorting CD4+ naive, central memory, regulatory and stem cell-like memory cells via CD45RO/CCR7/CD25/CD127/CD95/CD27. As concerns this clone: Its antigen is not identified.

Expressed TCRB transcripts were sequenced after all isolated RNA was converted to cDNA. The protocol was immunoSEQ multiplex PCR, while the TCRdb copy is restricted to in-frame clones and leaves out a portion. The sample shows roughly 500,000 clones, over 25% of them seen only once. Sequencing was done on a sample of naive CD4+ T cells from blood. This clonotype originated in a man between 18 and 35 years old in good health. This chain links TRBV9 with TRBJ2-7; D unclear. The CDR3 DNA reads TGTGCCAGCAGCGTAGGAGACGGCCCCTACGAGCAGTACTTC. Protein product: CASSVGDGPYEQYF.